This is a list of T cell receptor beta chains from one sample in a study of cytomegalovirus exposure and HLA in healthy donors. Profiled with immunoSEQ multiplex PCR; TCRdb holds only in-frame clones, not every one. The sample contains some 160,000 clones, about 75% of which appear only once. The sequencing sample was made of PBMCs. The receptor set was obtained from a woman aged 25 to 45 in good health and CMV-seronegative. Each CDR3 is given with its conserved first and last residue. Each record gives: V gene, J gene, CDR3 protein.

V gene: TRBV6-5; J gene: TRBJ1-2; CDR3 protein: CASSYSDRGNYGYTF
V gene: TRBV6-1; J gene: TRBJ1-1; CDR3 protein: CASSARRNTEAFF
V gene: TRBV27; J gene: TRBJ1-1; CDR3 protein: CASSHPRGANTEAFF
V gene: TRBV6-5; J gene: TRBJ2-7; CDR3 protein: CASKSTGVIAYEQYF
V gene: TRBV18; J gene: TRBJ1-2; CDR3 protein: CASSRQDYGYTF
V gene: TRBV29-1; J gene: TRBJ1-1; CDR3 protein: CSSSPFLNTEAFF
V gene: TRBV7-9; J gene: TRBJ1-5; CDR3 protein: CASSTRDRTCNQPQHF
V gene: TRBV6-6; J gene: TRBJ1-2; CDR3 protein: CASSSSQGASTGYTF
V gene: TRBV6-1; J gene: TRBJ1-5; CDR3 protein: CASIGQGAIQPQHF
V gene: TRBV6-5; J gene: TRBJ1-2; CDR3 protein: CASSRTTGGSGYTF
V gene: TRBV10-2; J gene: TRBJ2-7; CDR3 protein: CASKDPLSRQGSYEQYF
V gene: TRBV7-2; J gene: TRBJ2-5; CDR3 protein: CASSLGLAEVTQYF
V gene: TRBV7-9; J gene: TRBJ1-1; CDR3 protein: CASSPRTGLGKTEAFF
V gene: TRBV9; J gene: TRBJ1-2; CDR3 protein: CASSVAATGNYGYTF
V gene: TRBV7-4; J gene: TRBJ2-1; CDR3 protein: CASSLGRGPVYNEQFF
V gene: TRBV10-2; J gene: TRBJ1-2; CDR3 protein: CASSEGQGYGYTF
V gene: TRBV7-3; J gene: TRBJ2-1; CDR3 protein: CASSPGGSGGASNEQFF
V gene: TRBV27; J gene: TRBJ2-7; CDR3 protein: CASSLGSGFSYEQYF
V gene: TRBV4-2; J gene: TRBJ1-5; CDR3 protein: CASSQVAGQGNQPQHF
V gene: TRBV5-1; J gene: TRBJ2-1; CDR3 protein: CASLAGGPYNEQFF
V gene: TRBV11-2; J gene: TRBJ2-2; CDR3 protein: CASSLVSNRGTGELFF
V gene: TRBV2; J gene: TRBJ1-1; CDR3 protein: CASTRQGVTTEAFF
V gene: TRBV5-1; J gene: TRBJ2-1; CDR3 protein: CASSVSPWGAGEYNEQFF
V gene: TRBV5-4; J gene: TRBJ2-6; CDR3 protein: CASSFAGAGANVLTF
V gene: TRBV2; J gene: TRBJ1-2; CDR3 protein: CASSEPGGANYGYTF
V gene: TRBV5-1; J gene: TRBJ1-1; CDR3 protein: CASMAPGGRGTEAFF
V gene: TRBV5-4; J gene: TRBJ1-6; CDR3 protein: CASSLGSYNSPLHF
V gene: TRBV5-1; J gene: TRBJ2-1; CDR3 protein: CASSTRTRNEQFF
V gene: TRBV30; J gene: TRBJ2-7; CDR3 protein: CAWSSVYEQYF
V gene: TRBV7-3; J gene: TRBJ1-3; CDR3 protein: CASSSMRGAGNTIYF
V gene: TRBV10-1; J gene: TRBJ1-3; CDR3 protein: CASSDPGLSGNTIYF
V gene: TRBV2; J gene: TRBJ2-3; CDR3 protein: CASTAGGTDTQYF
V gene: TRBV6-1; J gene: TRBJ2-7; CDR3 protein: CASIGQGWYEQYF
V gene: TRBV7-8; J gene: TRBJ2-7; CDR3 protein: CASSFGVEQYF
V gene: TRBV2; J gene: TRBJ1-4; CDR3 protein: CASRGDRGRKLFF
V gene: TRBV27; J gene: TRBJ1-2; CDR3 protein: CASSSPGQGIYGYTF
V gene: TRBV5-1; J gene: TRBJ2-5; CDR3 protein: CASSSWEPTETQYF